The 17 T cell receptor beta chains below come from one sample, sequenced in a study of blood T cell repertoires in COVID-19. The method was immunoSEQ multiplex PCR; TCRdb's version includes in-frame clones alone and lacks a portion of them. Of some 250,000 clones in the sample, around 90% were seen once. The sample consisted of peripheral blood. Source of these receptors: a human donor in a cohort sampled during active COVID-19.

This clone was found a few times. V gene TRBV5-4 combines with J gene TRBJ2-7; D is undetermined. The V gene's germline CDR1 is SGHNT and CDR2 YYREEE (reference sequence). V was clipped by 0 bases and J by 3 bases, with 7 bases between them. This CDR3 is built from 13 residues. As DNA, the CDR3 is TGTGCCAGCAGCTTGGGGCCCGACTACGAGCAGTACTTC. Translated, it gives CASSLGPDYEQYF.

This rearrangement joins TRBV5-6 to TRBJ1-1, with unresolved D. This CDR3 has 16 amino acids. V gave up 0 bases and J gave up 1 base, with 13 bases separating them. CDR1 is SGHDT and CDR2 is YYEEEE in the germline V gene. For the CDR3, the DNA is TGTGCCAGCAGCTTGGGTTGGAGGCACGCGAACACTGAAGCTTTCTTT. Translated: CASSLGWRHANTEAFF. Combining the CDR3 with reference TRBV5-6 and TRBJ1-1 gives the whole variable domain DAGVTQSPTHLIKTRGQQVTLRCSPKSGHDTVSWYQQALGQGPQFIFQYYEEEERQRGNFPDRFSGHQFPNYSSELNVNALLLGDSALYLCASSLGWRHANTEAFFGQGTRLTVV.

This chain links TRBV6-5 with TRBJ2-1, with 11 bases that match TRBD1. V trimming: 9 bases; J trimming: 3 bases; junction bases outside the gene matches: 4. This CDR3 region has 14 residues. Germline V lookup: CDR1 MNHEY, CDR2 SVGAGI. Here the CDR3 reads CASSGTGGYNEQFF. The CDR3 bases are TGTGCCAGTTCCGGGACAGGGGGCTACAATGAGCAGTTCTTC.

DNA for the CDR3: TGTGCCAGCAGCCAAATTGACCCTAAACCGACAAATCGACTGAACACTGAAGCTTTCTTT. It is translated as CASSQIDPKPTNRLNTEAFF. The rearrangement joins TRBV14 to TRBJ1-1, with no clear D. From germline, CDR1 is SGHDN and CDR2 FVKESK. The V end was cut by 2 bases, the J end by 0 bases, with 25 bases between. This CDR3 has 20 amino acids. The entire variable domain, with the rest obtained from reference TRBV14 and TRBJ1-1, is as follows: EAGVTQFPSHSVIEKGQTVTLRCDPISGHDNLYWYRRVMGKEIKFLLHFVKESKQDESGMPNNRFLAERTGGTYSTLKVQPAELEDSGVYFCASSQIDPKPTNRLNTEAFFGQGTRLTVV.

There are a few counts of this clone. The J gene is TRBJ2-2, the V gene TRBV7-3; D is undetermined. The germline V gene has CDR1 SGHTA and CDR2 FQGTGA. The CDR3 covers 12 residues. Trimming left V 5 bases short and J 5 bases short, with 6 bases between. The CDR3 sequence: CASSPRTGELFF. The CDR3 DNA reads TGTGCCAGCAGCCCGAGGACCGGGGAGCTGTTTTTT.

This clone was counted a single time. The DNA of the CDR3 is TGCGCCAGCAGCCCGGGGACAGGGAGGGCCGGGGAGCTGTTTTTT. Amino acid sequence: CASSPGTGRAGELFF. The chain links TRBV5-1 to TRBJ2-2; TRBD1 matches 9 bases. The CDR3 sequence is 15 residues long. V gave up 4 bases and J gave up 6 bases; unmatched junction bases: 7. CDR1 is SGHRS, CDR2 YFSETQ, per germline.

This clone was recorded only once. As DNA, the CDR3 is TGTGCCAGCAGCTTAGGGCTCCACCAGAACACTGAAGCTTTCTTT. Protein product: CASSLGLHQNTEAFF. This sequence joins TRBV7-9 and TRBJ1-1; no firm D call. Per the germline V gene, CDR1 is SEHNR and CDR2 is FQNEAQ (reference sequence). V was pared by 1 base and J by 1 base, with 10 bases between. The CDR3 is 15 amino acids.

This chain links TRBV19 with TRBJ2-7; a weak D match, TRBD1 (5 bases). Germline V gene data show CDR1 as LNHDA and CDR2 as SQIVND (reference sequence). The CDR3 totals 14 residues. V dropped 5 bases and J dropped 2 bases, with 13 bases sitting between them. CDR3 coding DNA: TGTGCCAGTAGTTCTCAGGTGGACACCTACGAGCAGTACTTC. Encoded protein: CASSSQVDTYEQYF. Full variable domain (rest looked up from reference TRBV19 and TRBJ2-7): DGGITQSPKYLFRKEGQNVTLSCEQNLNHDAMYWYRQDPGQGLRLIYYSQIVNDFQKGDIAEGYSVSREKKESFPLTVTSAQKNPTAFYLCASSSQVDTYEQYFGPGTRLTVT.

The rearrangement links TRBV3-1 (or the pseudogene TRBV3-2) to TRBJ2-3; 7 bases fit TRBD2. CDR3 size: 14 residues. CDR1 and CDR2 from the germline V gene are LGHDT and YNNKEL (reference sequence). V shed 4 bases and J 2 bases; nucleotides not matched to a gene: 3. CDR3 protein: CASSPGLNTDTQYF. CDR3 DNA sequence: TGTGCCAGCAGCCCGGGACTAAACACAGATACGCAGTATTTT.

The chain combines TRBV20-1 with TRBJ1-2; D may be TRBD1 (5 bases). Germline assignment: CDR1 DFQATT and CDR2 SNEGSKA (reference sequence). V lost 3 bases, J lost 4 bases, and 15 bases lay in between. There are 14 residues in the CDR3. The CDR3 sequence: CSASRSGGGYGYTF. The CDR3 DNA reads TGCAGTGCTAGTAGGTCGGGCGGGGGCTATGGCTACACCTTC.

This rearrangement joins TRBV7-2 to TRBJ1-2; possible D gene TRBD1, 5 bases. This CDR3 is 14 amino acids long. The V end lost 5 bases, the J end lost 0 bases, and 10 bases lay between the germline ends. Germline V CDR1 and CDR2: SGHTA, FQGNSA. The CDR3 nucleotides are TGTGCCAGCAGCCAAGGACACGCTAACTATGGCTACACCTTC. Encoded protein: CASSQGHANYGYTF.

The rearrangement links TRBV11-1 to TRBJ2-7, with 8 bases identical to TRBD1. The J segment lost 3 bases and the V segment lost 2 bases, leaving 6 bases of the junction unmatched. The CDR3 spans 15 residues. Per germline, CDR1 SGHAT and CDR2 FQDESV (reference sequence). CDR3 bases: TGTGCCAGCAGCTTAACTGGGACAGGAGTCTACGAGCAGTACTTC. Translation gives CASSLTGTGVYEQYF. The variable domain in full, with the rest retrieved from reference TRBV11-1 and TRBJ2-7, is EAEVAQSPRYKITEKSQAVAFWCDPISGHATLYWYRQILGQGPELLVQFQDESVVDDSQLPKDRFSAERLKGVDSTLKIQPAELGDSAMYLCASSLTGTGVYEQYFGPGTRLTVT.

This clone was counted between two and nine times. The chain has TRBV25-1 and TRBJ1-2, with 9 nucleotides matching TRBD1. After removal of 3 bases from V and 8 bases from J, the junction contained 7 bases not matched to a gene. Germline CDR1 reads MGHDK; CDR2 reads SYGVNS. The CDR3 runs 14 residues. CDR3 coding DNA: TGTGCCAGCAGTGACTGGGGACAGGGCTGGGGCTACACCTTC. Encoded protein: CASSDWGQGWGYTF.

This chain joins TRBV6-5 and TRBJ2-1; weak D call: TRBD1 (6 bases). Trimming stripped 5 bases from V and 2 bases from J, with 10 bases between. From germline, CDR1 is MNHEY and CDR2 SVGAGI. This CDR3 has 14 amino acids. The CDR3: CASSPGDAYNEQFF. For the CDR3, the DNA is TGTGCCAGCAGTCCAGGGGATGCCTACAATGAGCAGTTCTTC.

The rearrangement links TRBV10-3 to TRBJ1-1; D remains unclear. V lost 4 bases and J lost 0, with 18 bases in between. Germline values: CDR1 ENHRY, CDR2 SYGVKD. The length of the CDR3 is 17 residues. CDR3 in DNA: TGTGCCATCAGTGTTGGACTAGGGCAAGACATGAACACTGAAGCTTTCTTT. It encodes CAISVGLGQDMNTEAFF.

The table lists this clone with a count of one. This chain uses TRBV18 with TRBJ2-7, with D tentatively TRBD2 (5 bases). CDR1 KGHSH and CDR2 LQKENI come from the germline V gene. Trimming removed 0 bases from V and 6 bases from J, with 15 bases in between. The CDR3 is made up of 15 amino acids. CDR3 in DNA: TGTGCCAGCTCACCACCGCTGGGTTTAGGAGGCGAGCAGTACTTC. It yields the protein CASSPPLGLGGEQYF.

The chain combines TRBV6-2 or TRBV6-3 with TRBJ2-1; tentatively, D is TRBD2 (5 bases). V lost 4 bases, J lost 4 bases, and 14 bases lay in between. The length of the CDR3 is 15 residues. Germline V gives CDR1 MNHEY, CDR2 SVGEGT. Here the CDR3 reads CASSSERLTYNEQFF. The DNA for the CDR3 is TGTGCCAGCAGTTCTGAGCGGCTTACTTACAATGAGCAGTTCTTC.